The 23 T cell receptor beta chains listed next were all sequenced from one sample in a study of blood T cell repertoires in COVID-19. Produced via immunoSEQ multiplex PCR; TCRdb's table is partial and in-frame only. This table holds around 200,000 clones, 80% to 90% found once. Sequenced: PBMCs or T cells enriched from blood (not recorded which). These receptors all come from a woman between 35 and 50 years old with acute COVID-19.

The chain has TRBV6-6 and TRBJ2-1, with 13 bases aligning to TRBD2. With 5 bases clipped from V and 6 bases from J, the junction kept 10 bases outside the gene matches. The length of the CDR3 is 17 residues. Germline CDR1 reads MNHNY; CDR2 reads SVGAGI (reference sequence). This CDR3 is CASSLIGLAGVFNEQFF. The CDR3 bases are TGTGCCAGCAGTCTCATCGGACTAGCGGGGGTCTTCAATGAGCAGTTCTTC.

The chain recombines TRBV24-1 with TRBJ1-2, with D maybe TRBD1 (6 bases). The CDR3 has 13 amino acids. V lost 10 bases, J lost 7 bases, and 18 bases lay in between. Germline CDR1 and CDR2: KGHDR and SFDVKD. The CDR3 loop reads CATRGGGFAGYTF. In DNA, the CDR3 is TGTGCCACTCGTGGGGGGGGCTTCGCTGGCTACACCTTC.

This chain connects TRBV7-3 to TRBJ1-1; unclear D gene. The CDR3 contains 13 residues. V was shortened by 1 base and J by 1 base, with 4 bases between the two germline ends. Germline V gene data show CDR1 as SGHTA and CDR2 as FQGTGA. CDR3 nucleotide sequence: TGTGCCAGCAGCTTAAGACAGAACACTGAAGCTTTCTTT. Its translation: CASSLRQNTEAFF.

The V gene is TRBV7-9, the J gene TRBJ1-1, with D hard to call. The CDR3 spans 14 residues. Germline V lookup: CDR1 SEHNR, CDR2 FQNEAQ (reference sequence). Trimming took 5 bases from V and 6 from J, leaving 16 bases between them. CDR3 region: CASSRNDMGPEAFF. The CDR3 nucleotides are TGTGCCAGCAGCCGGAATGACATGGGCCCTGAAGCTTTCTTT.

This clone was seen a single time. The rearrangement uses TRBV19 and TRBJ1-1; TRBD1 aligns across 10 bases. The CDR3 is made up of 15 amino acids. Trimming took 5 bases from V and 4 from J; bases not matched to a gene: 7. Germline values: CDR1 LNHDA, CDR2 SQIVND (reference sequence). CDR3 sequence reads: CASSLTGGGGTEAFF. Here the CDR3 DNA reads TGTGCCAGTAGTTTGACAGGGGGCGGAGGCACTGAAGCTTTCTTT.

The V call is TRBV9, the J call TRBJ2-5; 14 bases agree with TRBD2. There are 15 residues in the CDR3. V lost 2 bases and J lost 5; bases outside the gene matches: 2. Germline V gene lookup returns CDR1 SGDLS and CDR2 YYNGEE. The CDR3 reads CASSVTSGGVETQYF. The CDR3 DNA follows: TGTGCCAGCAGCGTGACTAGCGGGGGGGTGGAGACCCAGTACTTC.

This clone has a handful of counts. The chain couples TRBV5-1 to TRBJ1-1; 12 bases line up with TRBD1. Germline-derived CDR1 and CDR2 are SGHRS and YFSETQ. Trimming took 4 bases from V and 3 from J; bases not matched to a gene: 7. There are 16 residues in the CDR3. CDR3 loop: CASSGGTGGMDTEAFF. The CDR3 DNA is TGCGCCAGCAGCGGTGGGACAGGGGGCATGGACACTGAAGCTTTCTTT.

The rearrangement joins TRBV6-5 to TRBJ2-1; possible D gene TRBD1, 5 bases. The CDR3 totals 11 residues. The germline V and J ends were trimmed by 5 bases and 10 bases, with 9 bases remaining between them. Germline CDR1 MNHEY, CDR2 SVGAGI. In nucleotides, the CDR3 is TGTGCCAGCAGTCTATCAGGGGAGCAGTTCTTC. Translating gives CASSLSGEQFF.

This chain joins TRBV30 and TRBJ1-1; TRBD1 might be the D (5 bases). This CDR3 comprises 14 residues. V dropped 0 bases and J dropped 1 base, with 9 bases sitting between them. CDR1 and CDR2 from the germline V gene are GTSNPN and SVGIG (reference sequence). The CDR3 is CAWSVGPQNTEAFF. CDR3 in DNA: TGTGCCTGGAGTGTGGGGCCCCAGAACACTGAAGCTTTCTTT. Full variable domain (remainder filled in from reference TRBV30 and TRBJ1-1): SQTIHQWPATLVQPVGSPLSLECTVEGTSNPNLYWYRQAAGRGLQLLFYSVGIGQISSEVPQNLSASRPQDRQFILSSKKLLLSDSGFYLCAWSVGPQNTEAFFGQGTRLTVV.

The chain uses TRBV29-1 and TRBJ1-2; D not resolved. CDR3 size: 12 residues. V lost 7 bases and J lost 4, with 13 bases in between. CDR1 SQVTM and CDR2 ANQGSEA come from the germline V gene. The CDR3 bases are TGCAGCGCGGACGGGAGTCTCTATGGCTACACCTTC. Translation: CSADGSLYGYTF.

V is TRBV15 and J is TRBJ2-3; 9 bases agree with TRBD2. Looked up from germline, CDR1 is LNHNV and CDR2 is YYDKDF (reference sequence). The CDR3 totals 14 residues. The V segment lost 6 bases and the J segment 7 bases; nucleotides outside the gene matches: 8. The CDR3 coding sequence is TGTGCCACCAGTGGGGTCCTAGCGGGAAATACGCAGTATTTT. It translates to CATSGVLAGNTQYF.

In this sample, this clone turned up once. No conserved phenylalanine or tryptophan is present at the end of the CDR3, so a read error is the likely explanation. It is unclear where the CDR3 begins or ends on the DNA, so no DNA is shown, and the CDR3 is as TCRdb lists it. This chain connects TRBV2 to TRBJ1-2. The CDR3 is 11 residues long, counting both termini. Germline CDR1 reads SNHLY; CDR2 reads FYNNEI. CDR3 amino acids: CASSETGMASD.

The V gene is TRBV19, the J gene TRBJ1-2, with a possible D match to TRBD1 (5 bases). Trimming took off 6 bases at V and 3 bases at J, with 14 bases between the two ends. Germline CDR1 is LNHDA and CDR2 is SQIVND (reference sequence). CDR3 length: 14 amino acids. The DNA of the CDR3 is TGTGCCAGTAGACTATCGCAGGGATACTATGGCTACACCTTC. It is translated as CASRLSQGYYGYTF. Together with reference TRBV19 and TRBJ1-2, the CDR3 gives the full variable domain: DGGITQSPKYLFRKEGQNVTLSCEQNLNHDAMYWYRQDPGQGLRLIYYSQIVNDFQKGDIAEGYSVSREKKESFPLTVTSAQKNPTAFYLCASRLSQGYYGYTFGSGTRLTVV.

V is TRBV6-1 and J is TRBJ1-2, with D perhaps matching TRBD1 (6 bases). Germline lookup yields CDR1 MNHNS and CDR2 SASEGT. The ends were cut back, 0 bases at V and 4 bases at J, with 12 bases in the middle. The CDR3 sequence is 15 residues long. CDR3 residues: CASSEAEGESYGYTF. In DNA form, the CDR3 reads TGTGCCAGCAGTGAAGCAGAGGGGGAAAGCTATGGCTACACCTTC.

The J gene is TRBJ1-1, the V gene TRBV5-1; D is uncertain. V was clipped by 4 bases and J by 4 bases, with 11 bases between them. The germline V gene encodes CDR1 SGHRS and CDR2 YFSETQ. This CDR3 comprises 13 residues. CDR3 nucleotides: TGCGCCAGCAGCCTTTTGGGAGGCACTGAAGCTTTCTTT. Its protein product is CASSLLGGTEAFF.

The J gene is TRBJ1-5, the V gene TRBV24-1, with D uncertain. The CDR3 is made up of 15 amino acids. V lost 9 bases, J lost 3 bases, and 17 bases lay in between. Germline V CDR1 and CDR2: KGHDR, SFDVKD. The CDR3 DNA follows: TGTGCCACCCACCATCGGCGGGGTCCCAATCAGCCCCAGCATTTT. Amino acids: CATHHRRGPNQPQHF.

V is TRBV3-1 (or the pseudogene TRBV3-2) and J is TRBJ2-2; a possible D gene is TRBD2 (6 bases). The CDR3 has 14 residues. Trimming stripped 9 bases from V and 8 bases from J, with 19 bases between. Germline CDR1 is LGHDT and CDR2 is YNNKEL (reference sequence). For the CDR3, the DNA is TGTGCCAGTGCGACGGAATTAGCGGCTGGGGAGCTGTTTTTT. Translating it yields CASATELAAGELFF.

V and J are TRBV27 and TRBJ2-7, with 9 bases lining up with TRBD1. J lost 5 bases, V lost 0 bases, and 8 bases had no gene match. From germline, CDR1 is MNHEY and CDR2 SMNVEV (reference sequence). This CDR3 is built from 16 residues. CDR3 in amino acids: CASSLSWGQGPHEQYF. The CDR3 DNA follows: TGTGCCAGCAGTTTATCATGGGGACAGGGCCCCCACGAGCAGTACTTC.

This clone was seen a handful of times. The chain is built from TRBV19 and TRBJ2-7, with TRBD1 matching over 9 bases. The CDR3 totals 15 residues. CDR1 LNHDA and CDR2 SQIVND come from the germline V gene (reference sequence). Trimming at V came to 8 bases and at J to 2 bases, leaving 10 bases not matched to a gene. The CDR3 protein is CASSRRGDRAYEQYF. The CDR3, as DNA: TGTGCCAGTTCTCGCCGTGGGGACAGGGCCTACGAGCAGTACTTC. The full variable domain, its missing parts supplied by reference TRBV19 and TRBJ2-7, is DGGITQSPKYLFRKEGQNVTLSCEQNLNHDAMYWYRQDPGQGLRLIYYSQIVNDFQKGDIAEGYSVSREKKESFPLTVTSAQKNPTAFYLCASSRRGDRAYEQYFGPGTRLTVT.

The rearrangement links TRBV29-1 to TRBJ1-1, with 8 positions matching TRBD1. The CDR3 loop spans 12 amino acids. Germline V CDR1 and CDR2: SQVTM, ANQGSEA. V was clipped by 7 bases and J by 4 bases; unmatched bases: 5. The CDR3 protein is CSGTTGGTEAFF. CDR3 coding DNA: TGCAGCGGTACAACAGGGGGCACTGAAGCTTTCTTT.

The CDR3 sequence is CSARDRTTQYF. As DNA, the CDR3 is TGCAGTGCTAGGGACAGAACGACCCAGTACTTC. V gene TRBV20-1 combines with J gene TRBJ2-5; possible D gene TRBD1, 6 bases. The CDR3 runs to 11 residues. The V gene's germline CDR1 is DFQATT and CDR2 SNEGSKA (reference sequence). V lost 3 bases, J lost 7 bases, and 9 bases lay in between.

This chain joins TRBV5-1 and TRBJ2-7, with 11 bases identical to TRBD2. This CDR3 is 14 amino acids long. The trim removed 4 bases at V and 3 bases at J, leaving 3 bases unmatched. Germline assignment: CDR1 SGHRS and CDR2 YFSETQ. CDR3 loop: CASSPGTSGYEQYF. In DNA form, the CDR3 reads TGCGCCAGCAGCCCGGGGACTAGCGGCTACGAGCAGTACTTC.

Here the CDR3 DNA reads TGTGCCAGCAGCCACCCGGGACAGGTTAATCAGCCCCAGCATTTT. It yields the protein CASSHPGQVNQPQHF. This rearrangement joins TRBV3-1 (or the pseudogene TRBV3-2) to TRBJ1-5, with 8 bases matching TRBD1. From germline, CDR1 is LGHDT and CDR2 YNNKEL (reference sequence). The CDR3 has 15 amino acids. V lost 3 bases and J lost 4; bases outside the gene matches: 5.